This TCR beta chain was recovered during a study of control samples from healthy donors and cancer patients. Some clones are missing from TCRdb's copy, which holds only in-frame ones; the method was immunoSEQ multiplex PCR. Among approximately 210,000 clones listed, about 89% were seen once. The sequence was obtained from a young man in good health. The source material was blood.

The CDR3 here is CASSLTRLAGVHEQYF. The CDR3 DNA sequence: TGCGCCAGCAGCTTGACCCGACTAGCGGGGGTGCACGAGCAGTACTTC. The chain links TRBV5-1 to TRBJ2-7; TRBD2 matches at 12 bases. CDR3 length equals 16 residues. From germline, CDR1 is SGHRS and CDR2 YFSETQ. After removal of 1 base from V and 5 bases from J, the junction contained 7 bases not matched to a gene.